This T cell receptor (beta chain) was retrieved from a study of blood T cell repertoires in COVID-19. Study-wide context: The United States, Italy and Spain supplied acute and convalescent COVID-19 samples.

In the original processing: For nucleated cells, counts were estimated from reference gene primer amplification. Here immunoSEQ multiplex PCR was the method, and the copy in TCRdb shows in-frame clones only, minus some. V and J calls plus clone size are reproduced from that table; the DNA served to infer D and trimming. The sample records some 16,000 clones, 85% to 95% being singletons. CDR3 length equals 15 residues. The V gene's germline CDR1 is SGHVS and CDR2 FNYEAQ. Trimming cost V 1 base and J 5 bases, with 14 bases left between them. The genes are TRBV7-6 and TRBJ2-5, with D possibly matching TRBD1 (6 bases). The material sequenced was peripheral blood. This clonotype was sampled from a human donor in a cohort sampled during active COVID-19. CDR3 DNA: TGTGCCAGCAGCTTAGGACGGACCCAGGGGGAGACCCAGTACTTC. This translates into CASSLGRTQGETQYF.